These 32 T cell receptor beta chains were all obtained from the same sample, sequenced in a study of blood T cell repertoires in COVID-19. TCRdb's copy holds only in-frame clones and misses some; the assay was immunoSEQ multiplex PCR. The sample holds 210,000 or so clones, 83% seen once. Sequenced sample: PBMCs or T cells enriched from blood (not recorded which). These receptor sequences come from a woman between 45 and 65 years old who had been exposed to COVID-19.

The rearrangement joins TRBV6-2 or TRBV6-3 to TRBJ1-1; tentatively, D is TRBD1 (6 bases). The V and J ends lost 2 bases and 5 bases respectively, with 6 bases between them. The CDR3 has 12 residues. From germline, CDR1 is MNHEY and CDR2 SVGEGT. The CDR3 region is CASSYTGTEAFF. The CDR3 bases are TGTGCCAGCAGTTACACAGGGACTGAAGCTTTCTTT.

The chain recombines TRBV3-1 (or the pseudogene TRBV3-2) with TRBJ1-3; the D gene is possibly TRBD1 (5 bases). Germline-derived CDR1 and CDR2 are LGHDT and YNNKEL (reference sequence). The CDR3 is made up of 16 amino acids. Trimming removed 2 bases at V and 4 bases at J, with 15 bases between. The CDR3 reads CASSQSPGQGGNTIYF. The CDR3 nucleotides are TGTGCCAGCAGCCAAAGTCCCGGCCAGGGCGGAAACACCATATATTTT.

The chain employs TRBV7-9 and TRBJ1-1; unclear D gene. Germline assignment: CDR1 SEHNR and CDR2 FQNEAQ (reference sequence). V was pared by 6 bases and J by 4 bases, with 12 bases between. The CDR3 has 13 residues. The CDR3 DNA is TGTGCCAGCAGTCTTGACTACGGCACTGAAGCTTTCTTT. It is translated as CASSLDYGTEAFF.

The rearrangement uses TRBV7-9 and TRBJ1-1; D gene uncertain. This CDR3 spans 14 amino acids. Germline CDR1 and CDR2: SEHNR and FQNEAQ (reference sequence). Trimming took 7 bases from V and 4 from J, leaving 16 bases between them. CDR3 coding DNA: TGTGCCAGCACGCCCTGGGAGGGTGGCACTGAAGCTTTCTTT. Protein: CASTPWEGGTEAFF. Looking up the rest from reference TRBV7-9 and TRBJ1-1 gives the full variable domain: DTGVSQNPRHKITKRGQNVTFRCDPISEHNRLYWYRQTLGQGPEFLTYFQNEAQLEKSRLLSDRFSAERPKGSFSTLEIQRTEQGDSAMYLCASTPWEGGTEAFFGQGTRLTVV.

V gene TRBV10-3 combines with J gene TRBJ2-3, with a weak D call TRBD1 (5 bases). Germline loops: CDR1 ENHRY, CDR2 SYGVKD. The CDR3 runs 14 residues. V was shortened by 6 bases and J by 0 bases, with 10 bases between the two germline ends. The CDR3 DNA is TGTGCCATCAGGGGGCAGGTCAGCACAGATACGCAGTATTTT. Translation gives CAIRGQVSTDTQYF.

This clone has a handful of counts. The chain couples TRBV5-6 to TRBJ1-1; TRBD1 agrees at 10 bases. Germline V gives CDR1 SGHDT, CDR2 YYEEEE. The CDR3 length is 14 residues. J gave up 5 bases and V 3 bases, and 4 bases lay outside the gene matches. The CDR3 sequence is CASSSGQGTTEAFF. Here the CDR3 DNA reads TGTGCCAGCAGCTCGGGACAGGGGACGACTGAAGCTTTCTTT.

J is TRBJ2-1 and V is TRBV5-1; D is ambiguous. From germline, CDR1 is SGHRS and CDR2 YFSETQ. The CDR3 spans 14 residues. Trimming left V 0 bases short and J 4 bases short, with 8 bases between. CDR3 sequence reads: CASSLAERYNEQFF. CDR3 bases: TGCGCCAGCAGCTTGGCCGAGCGATACAATGAGCAGTTCTTC.

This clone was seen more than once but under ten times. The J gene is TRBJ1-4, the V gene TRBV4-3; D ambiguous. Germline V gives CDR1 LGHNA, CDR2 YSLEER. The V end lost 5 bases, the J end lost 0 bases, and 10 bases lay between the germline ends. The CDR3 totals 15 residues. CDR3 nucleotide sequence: TGCGCCAGCAGCTTATACAGATCAACTAATGAAAAACTGTTTTTT. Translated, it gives CASSLYRSTNEKLFF.

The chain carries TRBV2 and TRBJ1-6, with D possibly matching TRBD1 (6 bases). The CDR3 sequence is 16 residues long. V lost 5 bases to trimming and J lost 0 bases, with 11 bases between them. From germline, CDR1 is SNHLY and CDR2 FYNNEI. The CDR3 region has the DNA TGTGCCAGCAGTCCAACAGGGAGCTCCTATAATTCACCCCTCCACTTT. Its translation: CASSPTGSSYNSPLHF.

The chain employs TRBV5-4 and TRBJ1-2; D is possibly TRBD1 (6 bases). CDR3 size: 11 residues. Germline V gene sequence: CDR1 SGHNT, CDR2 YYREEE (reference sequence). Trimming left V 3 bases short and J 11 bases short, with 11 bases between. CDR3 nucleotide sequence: TGTGCCAGCAGCTCGGACAGTCAATACACCTTC. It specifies CASSSDSQYTF.

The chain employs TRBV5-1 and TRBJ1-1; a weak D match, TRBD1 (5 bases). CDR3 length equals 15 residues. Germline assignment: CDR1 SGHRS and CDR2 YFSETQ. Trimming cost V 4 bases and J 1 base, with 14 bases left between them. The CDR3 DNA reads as TGCGCCAGCAGCCCGACGGCAGGGCCGAACACTGAAGCTTTCTTT. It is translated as CASSPTAGPNTEAFF.

The CDR3 sequence: CAITLQGNTEAFF. CDR3 in DNA: TGTGCCATCACTCTACAGGGGAACACTGAAGCTTTCTTT. This chain uses TRBV10-3 with TRBJ1-1; perhaps TRBD1 as D (6 bases). This CDR3 is 13 amino acids long. Trimming took 7 bases from V and 1 from J, leaving 10 bases between them. Looked up from germline, CDR1 is ENHRY and CDR2 is SYGVKD.

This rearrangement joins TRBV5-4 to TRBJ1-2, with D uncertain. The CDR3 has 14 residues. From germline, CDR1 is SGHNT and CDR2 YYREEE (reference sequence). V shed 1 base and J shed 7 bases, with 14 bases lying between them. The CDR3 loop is CASSLYWVEAGYTF. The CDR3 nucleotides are TGTGCCAGCAGCTTGTACTGGGTTGAGGCTGGCTACACCTTC.

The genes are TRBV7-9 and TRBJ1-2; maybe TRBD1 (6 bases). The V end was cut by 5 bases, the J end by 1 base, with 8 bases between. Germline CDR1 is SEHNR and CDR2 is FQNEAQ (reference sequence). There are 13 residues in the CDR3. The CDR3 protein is CASSLDSNYGYTF. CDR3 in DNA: TGTGCCAGCAGCCTGGACAGTAACTATGGCTACACCTTC.

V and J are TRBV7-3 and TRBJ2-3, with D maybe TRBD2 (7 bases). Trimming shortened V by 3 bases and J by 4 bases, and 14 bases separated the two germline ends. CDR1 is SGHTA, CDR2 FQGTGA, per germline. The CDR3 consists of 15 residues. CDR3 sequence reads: CASSFGGQASDTQYF. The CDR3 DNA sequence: TGTGCCAGCAGCTTCGGGGGGCAAGCATCAGATACGCAGTATTTT.

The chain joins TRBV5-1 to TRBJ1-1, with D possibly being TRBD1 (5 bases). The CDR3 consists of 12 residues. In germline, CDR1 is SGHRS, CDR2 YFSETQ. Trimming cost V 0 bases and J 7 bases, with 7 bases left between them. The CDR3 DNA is TGCGCCAGCAGCTTGGCTCAGGGTGAAGCTTTCTTT. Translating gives CASSLAQGEAFF.

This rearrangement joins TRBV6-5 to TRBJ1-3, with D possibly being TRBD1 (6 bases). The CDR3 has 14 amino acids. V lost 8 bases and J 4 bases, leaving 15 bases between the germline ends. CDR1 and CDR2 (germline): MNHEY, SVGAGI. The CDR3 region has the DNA TGTGCCAGCCATCGGACAGTGCCCGGAAACACCATATATTTT. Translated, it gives CASHRTVPGNTIYF.

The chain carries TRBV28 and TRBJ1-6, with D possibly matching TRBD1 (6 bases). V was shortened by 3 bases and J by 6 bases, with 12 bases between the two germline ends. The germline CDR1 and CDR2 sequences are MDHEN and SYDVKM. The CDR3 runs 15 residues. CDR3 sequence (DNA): TGTGCCAGCAGTTTGGGCAGGGGCCCTAATTCACCCCTCCACTTT. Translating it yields CASSLGRGPNSPLHF. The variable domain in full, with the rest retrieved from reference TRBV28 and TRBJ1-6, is DVKVTQSSRYLVKRTGEKVFLECVQDMDHENMFWYRQDPGLGLRLIYFSYDVKMKEKGDIPEGYSVSREKKERFSLILESASTNQTSMYLCASSLGRGPNSPLHFGNGTRLTVT.

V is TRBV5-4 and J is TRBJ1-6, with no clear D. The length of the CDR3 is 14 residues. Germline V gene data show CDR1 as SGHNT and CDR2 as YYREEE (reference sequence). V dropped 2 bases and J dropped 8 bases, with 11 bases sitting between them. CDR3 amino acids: CASSFSRVDSPLHF. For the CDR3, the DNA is TGTGCCAGCAGCTTTTCGAGGGTTGATTCACCCCTCCACTTT.

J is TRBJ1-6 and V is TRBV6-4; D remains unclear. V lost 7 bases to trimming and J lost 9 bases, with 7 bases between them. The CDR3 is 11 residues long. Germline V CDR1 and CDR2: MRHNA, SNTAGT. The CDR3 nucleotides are TGTGCCAGCACGGGATTTTCACCCCTCCACTTT. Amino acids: CASTGFSPLHF.

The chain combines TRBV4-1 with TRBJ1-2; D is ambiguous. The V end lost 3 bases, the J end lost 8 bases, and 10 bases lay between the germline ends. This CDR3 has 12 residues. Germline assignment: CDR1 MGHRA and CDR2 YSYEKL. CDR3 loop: CASSQEGLGYTF. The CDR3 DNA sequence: TGCGCCAGCAGCCAGGAGGGATTAGGCTACACCTTC.

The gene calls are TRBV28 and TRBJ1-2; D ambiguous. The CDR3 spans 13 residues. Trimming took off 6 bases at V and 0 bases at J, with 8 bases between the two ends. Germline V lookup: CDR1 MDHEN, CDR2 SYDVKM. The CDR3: CASRPNSNYGYTF. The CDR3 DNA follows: TGTGCCAGCAGACCCAACTCTAACTATGGCTACACCTTC.

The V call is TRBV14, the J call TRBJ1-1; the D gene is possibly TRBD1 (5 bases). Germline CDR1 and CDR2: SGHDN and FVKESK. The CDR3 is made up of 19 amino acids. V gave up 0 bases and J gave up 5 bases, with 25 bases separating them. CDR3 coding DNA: TGTGCCAGCAGCCAAGAGTCGGGGACTGAAGCTTTCTGGGGGACTGAAGCTTTCTTT. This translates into CASSQESGTEAFWGTEAFF. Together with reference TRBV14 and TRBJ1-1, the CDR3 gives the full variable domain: EAGVTQFPSHSVIEKGQTVTLRCDPISGHDNLYWYRRVMGKEIKFLLHFVKESKQDESGMPNNRFLAERTGGTYSTLKVQPAELEDSGVYFCASSQESGTEAFWGTEAFFGQGTRLTVV.

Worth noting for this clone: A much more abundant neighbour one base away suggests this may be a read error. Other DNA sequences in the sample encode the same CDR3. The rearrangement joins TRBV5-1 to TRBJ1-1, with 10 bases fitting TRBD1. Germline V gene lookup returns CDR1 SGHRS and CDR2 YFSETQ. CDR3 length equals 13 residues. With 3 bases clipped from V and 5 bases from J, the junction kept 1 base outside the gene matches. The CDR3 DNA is TGCGCCAGCAGCTGGGGACAGGGGACTGAAGCTTTCTTT. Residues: CASSWGQGTEAFF.

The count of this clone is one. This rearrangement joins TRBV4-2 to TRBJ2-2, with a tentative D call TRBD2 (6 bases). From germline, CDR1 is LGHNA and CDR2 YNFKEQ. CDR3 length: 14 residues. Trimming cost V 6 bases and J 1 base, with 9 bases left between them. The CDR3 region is CASRTEGNTGELFF. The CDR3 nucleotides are TGTGCCAGCAGGACGGAGGGGAACACCGGGGAGCTGTTTTTT.

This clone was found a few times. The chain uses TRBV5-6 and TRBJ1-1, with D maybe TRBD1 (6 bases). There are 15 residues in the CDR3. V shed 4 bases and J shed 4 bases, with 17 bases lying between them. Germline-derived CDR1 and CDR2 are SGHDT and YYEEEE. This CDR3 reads CASSHTQGIGTEAFF. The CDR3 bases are TGTGCCAGCAGCCATACACAGGGAATCGGCACTGAAGCTTTCTTT.

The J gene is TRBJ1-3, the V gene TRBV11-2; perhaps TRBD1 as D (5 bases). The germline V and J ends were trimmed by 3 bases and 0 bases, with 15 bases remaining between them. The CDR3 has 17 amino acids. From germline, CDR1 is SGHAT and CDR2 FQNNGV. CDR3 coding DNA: TGTGCCAGCAGCTTTTTCAGGGTGATGGGCTCTGGAAACACCATATATTTT. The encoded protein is CASSFFRVMGSGNTIYF.

The CDR3 bases are TGCGCCAGCAGCTCCCGACAGGGGGTAAACAATGAGCAGTTCTTC. This encodes CASSSRQGVNNEQFF. The chain employs TRBV5-1 and TRBJ2-1; TRBD1 matches at 9 bases. The CDR3 length is 15 residues. Germline V lookup: CDR1 SGHRS, CDR2 YFSETQ. V shed 3 bases, J shed 5 bases, and the junction held 6 bases outside the gene matches.

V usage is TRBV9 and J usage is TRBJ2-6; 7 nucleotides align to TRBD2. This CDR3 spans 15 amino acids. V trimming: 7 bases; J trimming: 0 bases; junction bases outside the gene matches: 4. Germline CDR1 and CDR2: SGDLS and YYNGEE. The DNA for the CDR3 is TGTGCCAGCTCCGGGAGGCACTCTGGGGCCAACGTCCTGACTTTC. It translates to CASSGRHSGANVLTF.

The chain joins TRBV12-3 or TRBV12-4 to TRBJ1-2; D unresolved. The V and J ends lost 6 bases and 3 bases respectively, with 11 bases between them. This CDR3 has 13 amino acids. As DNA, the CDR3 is TGTGCCAGCAGCCCTGGAGGCCACTATGGCTACACCTTC. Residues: CASSPGGHYGYTF.

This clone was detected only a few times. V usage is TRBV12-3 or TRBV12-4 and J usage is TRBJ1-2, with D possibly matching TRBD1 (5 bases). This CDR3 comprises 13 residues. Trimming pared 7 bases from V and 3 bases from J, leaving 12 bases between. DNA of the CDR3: TGTGCCAGCAATCAAATAGGGGACTATGGCTACACCTTC. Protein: CASNQIGDYGYTF.

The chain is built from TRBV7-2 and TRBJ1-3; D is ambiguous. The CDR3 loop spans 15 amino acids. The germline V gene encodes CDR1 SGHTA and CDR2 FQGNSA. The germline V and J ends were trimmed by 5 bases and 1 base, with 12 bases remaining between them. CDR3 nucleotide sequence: TGTGCCAGCAGCGAGCGGGATGTTTCTGGAAACACCATATATTTT. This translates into CASSERDVSGNTIYF.